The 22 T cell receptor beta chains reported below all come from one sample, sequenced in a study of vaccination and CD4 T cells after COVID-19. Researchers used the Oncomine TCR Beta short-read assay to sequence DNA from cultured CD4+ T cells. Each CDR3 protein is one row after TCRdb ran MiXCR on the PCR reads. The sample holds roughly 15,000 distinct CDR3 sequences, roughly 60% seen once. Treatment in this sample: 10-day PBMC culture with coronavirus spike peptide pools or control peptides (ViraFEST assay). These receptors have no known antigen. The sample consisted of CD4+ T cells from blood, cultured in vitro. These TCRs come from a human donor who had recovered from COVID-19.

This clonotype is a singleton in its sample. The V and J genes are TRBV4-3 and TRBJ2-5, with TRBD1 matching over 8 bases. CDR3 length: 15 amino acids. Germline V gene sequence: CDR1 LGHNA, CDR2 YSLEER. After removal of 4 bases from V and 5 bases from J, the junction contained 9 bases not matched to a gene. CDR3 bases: TGCGCCAGCAGCCGTGGACAGGGAATTTTGGAGACCCAGTACTTC. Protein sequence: CASSRGQGILETQYF.

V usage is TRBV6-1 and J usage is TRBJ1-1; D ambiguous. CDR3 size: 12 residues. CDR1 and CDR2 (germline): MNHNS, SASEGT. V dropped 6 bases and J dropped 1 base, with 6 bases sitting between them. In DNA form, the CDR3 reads TGTGCCAGCAGGGACCAGAACACTGAAGCTTTCTTT. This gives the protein CASRDQNTEAFF.

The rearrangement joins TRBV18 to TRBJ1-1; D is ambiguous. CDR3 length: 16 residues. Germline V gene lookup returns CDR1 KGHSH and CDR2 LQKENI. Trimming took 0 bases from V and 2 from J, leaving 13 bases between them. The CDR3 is CASSPPNWAANTEAFF. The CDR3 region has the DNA TGTGCCAGCTCACCACCGAATTGGGCAGCAAACACTGAAGCTTTCTTT.

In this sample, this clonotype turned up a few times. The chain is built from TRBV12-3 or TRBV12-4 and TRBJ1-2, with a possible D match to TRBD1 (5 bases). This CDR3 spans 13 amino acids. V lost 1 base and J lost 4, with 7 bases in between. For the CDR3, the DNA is TGTGCCAGCAGTTTAGGACAGTCCTATGGCTACACCTTC. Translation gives CASSLGQSYGYTF.

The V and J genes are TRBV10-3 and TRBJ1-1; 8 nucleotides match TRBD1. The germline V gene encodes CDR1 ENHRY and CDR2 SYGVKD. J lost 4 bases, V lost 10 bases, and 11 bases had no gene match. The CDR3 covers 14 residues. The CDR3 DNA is TGTGCCACCGGACAGGGAAGGTTGGGCACTGAAGCTTTCTTT. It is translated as CATGQGRLGTEAFF.

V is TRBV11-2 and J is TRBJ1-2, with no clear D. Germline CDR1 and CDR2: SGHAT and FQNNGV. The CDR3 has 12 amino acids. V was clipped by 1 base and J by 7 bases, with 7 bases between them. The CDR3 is CASSLGGTGYTF. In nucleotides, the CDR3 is TGTGCCAGCAGCTTAGGGGGTACTGGCTACACCTTC.

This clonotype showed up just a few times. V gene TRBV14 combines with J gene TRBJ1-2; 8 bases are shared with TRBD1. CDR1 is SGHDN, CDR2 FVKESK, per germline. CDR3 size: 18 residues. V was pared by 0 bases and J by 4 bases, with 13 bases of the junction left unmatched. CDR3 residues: CASSQDWGHGTGLYGYTF. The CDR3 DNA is TGTGCCAGCAGCCAAGACTGGGGCCACGGGACAGGCCTCTATGGCTACACCTTC.

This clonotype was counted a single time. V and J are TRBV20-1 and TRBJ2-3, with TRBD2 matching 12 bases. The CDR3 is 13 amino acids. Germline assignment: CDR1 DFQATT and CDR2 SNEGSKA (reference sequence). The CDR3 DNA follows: TGCCGTCCGGGACTAGCGGGTTCCGATACGCAGTATTTT. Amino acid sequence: CRPGLAGSDTQYF.

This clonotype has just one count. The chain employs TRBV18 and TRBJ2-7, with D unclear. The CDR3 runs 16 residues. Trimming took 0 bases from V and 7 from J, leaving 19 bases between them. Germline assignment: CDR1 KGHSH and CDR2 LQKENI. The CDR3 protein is CASSPPSTAGYGEQYF. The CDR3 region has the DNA TGTGCCAGCTCACCACCGTCGACGGCCGGTTATGGGGAGCAGTACTTC.

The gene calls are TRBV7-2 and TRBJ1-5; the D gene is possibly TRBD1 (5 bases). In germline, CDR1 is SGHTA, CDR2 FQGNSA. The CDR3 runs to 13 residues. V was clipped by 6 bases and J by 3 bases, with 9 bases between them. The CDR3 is CASSRQPNQPQHF. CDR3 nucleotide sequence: TGTGCCAGCAGTCGACAGCCCAATCAGCCCCAGCATTTT.

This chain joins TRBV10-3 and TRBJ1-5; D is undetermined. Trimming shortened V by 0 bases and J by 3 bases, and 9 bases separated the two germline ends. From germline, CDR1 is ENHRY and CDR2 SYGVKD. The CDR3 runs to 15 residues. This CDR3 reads CAISESRGNNQPQHF. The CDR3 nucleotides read TGTGCCATCAGTGAGTCGCGCGGGAACAATCAGCCCCAGCATTTT.

The CDR3 nucleotides read TGTGCCAGCAGCCTGGGCAGAGATTCACCCCTCCACTTT. This codes for CASSLGRDSPLHF. The chain combines TRBV3-1 with TRBJ1-6; D is unresolved. The CDR3 extends over 13 amino acids. Between the trimmed V and J ends, which lost 4 bases and 8 bases, there was a span of 9 bases. CDR1 LGHDT and CDR2 YNNKEL come from the germline V gene (reference sequence).

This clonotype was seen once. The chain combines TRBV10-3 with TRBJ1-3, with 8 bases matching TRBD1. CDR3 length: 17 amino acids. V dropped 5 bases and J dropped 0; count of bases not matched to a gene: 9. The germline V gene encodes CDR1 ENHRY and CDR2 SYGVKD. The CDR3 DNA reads TGTGCCATCAGTTCAAGCCAGGGGGCGAGCTCTGGAAACACCATATATTTT. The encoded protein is CAISSSQGASSGNTIYF.

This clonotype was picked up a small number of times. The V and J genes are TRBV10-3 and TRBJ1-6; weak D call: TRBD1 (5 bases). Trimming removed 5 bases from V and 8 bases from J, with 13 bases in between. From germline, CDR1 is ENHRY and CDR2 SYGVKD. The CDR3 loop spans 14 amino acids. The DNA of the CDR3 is TGTGCCATCAGTTCAGGGAGGTCGGATTCACCCCTCCACTTT. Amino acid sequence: CAISSGRSDSPLHF.

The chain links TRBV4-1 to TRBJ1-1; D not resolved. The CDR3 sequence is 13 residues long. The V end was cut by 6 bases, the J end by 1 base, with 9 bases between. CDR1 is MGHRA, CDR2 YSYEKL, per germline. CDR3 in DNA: TGCGCCAGCAGGGGAGTCTGGAACACTGAAGCTTTCTTT. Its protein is CASRGVWNTEAFF.

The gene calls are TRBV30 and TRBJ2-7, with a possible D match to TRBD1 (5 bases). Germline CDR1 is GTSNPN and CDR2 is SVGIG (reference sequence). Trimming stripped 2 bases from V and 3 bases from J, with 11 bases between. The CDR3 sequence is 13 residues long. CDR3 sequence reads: CAWSPDSYYEQYF. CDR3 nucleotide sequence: TGTGCCTGGAGTCCTGACAGTTACTACGAGCAGTACTTC.

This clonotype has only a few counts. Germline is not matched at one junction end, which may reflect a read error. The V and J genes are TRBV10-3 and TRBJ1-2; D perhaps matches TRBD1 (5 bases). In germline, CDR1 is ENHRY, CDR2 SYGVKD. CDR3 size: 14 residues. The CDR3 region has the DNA TGTGCCAGCAGTGAACAGGTGGGGGTGTATGGCTACACCTTC. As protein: CASSEQVGVYGYTF.

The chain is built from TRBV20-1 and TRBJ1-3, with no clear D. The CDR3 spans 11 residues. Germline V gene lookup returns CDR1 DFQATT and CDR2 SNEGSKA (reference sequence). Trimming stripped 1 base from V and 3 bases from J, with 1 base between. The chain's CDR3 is CSARGGNTIYF. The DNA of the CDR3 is TGCAGTGCTAGAGGTGGAAACACCATATATTTT.

The DNA of the CDR3 is TGTGCCAGCAACAGGGGTCAAGAGACCCAGTACTTC. Its translation: CASNRGQETQYF. The chain couples TRBV7-9 to TRBJ2-5, with TRBD1 matching 7 bases. The CDR3 runs 12 residues. With V trimmed by 7 bases and J by 2 bases, 1 base remained unmatched. Per germline, CDR1 SEHNR and CDR2 FQNEAQ (reference sequence). Supplemented by reference TRBV7-9 and TRBJ2-5, the full variable domain reads DTGVSQNPRHKITKRGQNVTFRCDPISEHNRLYWYRQTLGQGPEFLTYFQNEAQLEKSRLLSDRFSAERPKGSFSTLEIQRTEQGDSAMYLCASNRGQETQYFGPGTRLLVL.

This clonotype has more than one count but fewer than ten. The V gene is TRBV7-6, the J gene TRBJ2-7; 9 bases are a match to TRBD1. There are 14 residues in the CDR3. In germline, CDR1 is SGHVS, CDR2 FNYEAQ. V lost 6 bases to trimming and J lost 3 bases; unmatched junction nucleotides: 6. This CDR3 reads CASSYGTGNYEQYF. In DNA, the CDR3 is TGTGCCAGCAGTTACGGGACAGGGAACTACGAGCAGTACTTC. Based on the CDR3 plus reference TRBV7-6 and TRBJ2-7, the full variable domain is GAGVSQSPRYKVTKRGQDVALRCDPISGHVSLYWYRQALGQGPEFLTYFNYEAQQDKSGLPNDRFSAERPEGSISTLTIQRTEQRDSAMYRCASSYGTGNYEQYFGPGTRLTVT.

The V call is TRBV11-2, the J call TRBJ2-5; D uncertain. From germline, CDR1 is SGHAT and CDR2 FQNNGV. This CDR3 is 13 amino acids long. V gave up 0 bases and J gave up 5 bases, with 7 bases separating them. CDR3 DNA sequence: TGTGCCAGCAGCTTAGAAGTGCCCGAGACCCAGTACTTC. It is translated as CASSLEVPETQYF.

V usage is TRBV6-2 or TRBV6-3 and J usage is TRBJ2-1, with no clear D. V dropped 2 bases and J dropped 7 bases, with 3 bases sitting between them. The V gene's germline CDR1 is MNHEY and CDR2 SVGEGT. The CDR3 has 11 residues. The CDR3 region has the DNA TGTGCCAGCAGTTACAGGAATGAGCAGTTCTTC. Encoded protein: CASSYRNEQFF.